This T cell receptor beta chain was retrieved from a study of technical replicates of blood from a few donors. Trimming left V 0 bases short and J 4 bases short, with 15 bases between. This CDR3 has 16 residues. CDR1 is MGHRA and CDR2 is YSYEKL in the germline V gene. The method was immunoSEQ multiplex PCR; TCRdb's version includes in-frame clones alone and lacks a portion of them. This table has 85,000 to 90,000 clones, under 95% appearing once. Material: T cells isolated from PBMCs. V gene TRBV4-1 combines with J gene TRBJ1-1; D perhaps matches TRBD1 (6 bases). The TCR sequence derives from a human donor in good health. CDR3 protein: CASSQDWGGWGTEAFF. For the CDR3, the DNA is TGCGCCAGCAGCCAAGATTGGGGGGGCTGGGGCACTGAAGCTTTCTTT.